In its sample, the clone carrying this T cell receptor (beta chain) was seen many times. Its antigen remains unknown. The entry originates in a study of neurological immune-mediated disorders. CDR3 length equals 18 residues. J was trimmed by 3 bases and V by 4 bases; bases with no gene match: 12. The germline V gene encodes CDR1 MDHEN and CDR2 SYDVKM. The authors made cDNA by 5'RACE with 10-nucleotide random UMIs. Each CDR3 protein gets one entry after TCRdb re-called the 5' RACE reads with MiXCR. The sample holds under 80,000 distinct CDR3 sequences, 9.4% seen once. Study results and caveats: Private repertoires in all groups were suggested by the finding that expanded clones across subjects shared no CDR3 amino acid sequences. HTLV-1-associated myelopathy showed the most TCR clonal expansion; multiple sclerosis the least, below healthy controls.

This chain uses TRBV28 with TRBJ2-6; 7 nucleotides line up with TRBD2. Material for sequencing was PBMCs. This TCR came from a man aged 50 or older in good health. CDR3 region: CASSSSGGSGGGANVLTF. As DNA, the CDR3 is TGTGCCAGCAGTTCCTCGGGAGGCTCCGGGGGTGGGGCCAACGTCCTGACTTTC.